This T cell receptor (beta chain) was sequenced in a study of T cell changes during pregnancy in multiple sclerosis. Assay: immunoSEQ multiplex PCR; the TCRdb copy retains only in-frame clones and omits some. Of more than 70,000 clones in the sample, 93% are singletons; the top ten hold approximately 2.5%. Germline V gives CDR1 MGHRA, CDR2 YSYEKL. The CDR3 is 15 residues long. J lost 6 bases, V lost 7 bases, and 15 bases had no gene match. Sequenced here: peripheral blood, sampled in the second trimester of pregnancy. The V gene is TRBV4-1, the J gene TRBJ2-7; TRBD1 aligns across 7 bases. The receptor was derived from a female donor with multiple sclerosis, enrolled in a pregnancy study. The CDR3 nucleotides read TGCGCCAGCAACCGATGGGAAGGGGGCCCGGTCGAGCAGTACTTC. Protein: CASNRWEGGPVEQYF.